The 7 T cell receptor beta chains below come from one sample, sequenced in a study of T cells after yellow fever vaccination. Via MiXCR, TCRdb re-called the 5' RACE reads, giving one row per CDR3 protein. The top ten hold approximately 42% of the sample, which has tens of thousands of distinct CDR3 sequences, approximately 8% seen once. The sample in question was CD8+ T cells sorted from PBMCs, obtained on the day of the yellow fever booster vaccination. These receptors all stem from a man between 25 and 39 years old who received the YFV17D yellow fever vaccine.

J is TRBJ2-7 and V is TRBV11-2, with D perhaps TRBD2 (6 bases). V shed 2 bases and J shed 2 bases, with 25 bases lying between them. CDR3 length: 19 amino acids. The germline gives CDR1 SGHAT, CDR2 FQNNGV. CDR3 loop: CASSLSPTATSWPTYEQYF. DNA of the CDR3: TGTGCCAGCAGCTTATCCCCCACTGCGACTAGTTGGCCTACCTACGAGCAGTACTTC.

There are a few counts of this clonotype. The gene calls are TRBV24-1 and TRBJ2-1; 9 positions match TRBD1. V dropped 0 bases and J dropped 7; count of bases not matched to a gene: 9. The CDR3 loop spans 17 amino acids. Germline-derived CDR1 and CDR2 are KGHDR and SFDVKD. CDR3 sequence: CATSDLRAGTGTNEQFF. The CDR3 DNA is TGTGCCACCAGTGATTTGCGTGCGGGGACAGGGACAAATGAGCAGTTCTTC.

In nucleotides, the CDR3 is TGTGCCAGCAGCTTAAGGGCGTTAAATGAGCAGTTCTTC. Protein: CASSLRALNEQFF. The V call is TRBV7-8, the J call TRBJ2-1; no definite D call. With 2 bases removed from V and 7 bases from J, the gap between germline ends came to 9 bases. CDR3 length: 13 amino acids. Germline-derived CDR1 and CDR2 are SGHVS and FQNEAQ. The entire variable domain, with the rest obtained from reference TRBV7-8 and TRBJ2-1, is as follows: GAGVSQSPRYKVAKRGQDVALRCDPISGHVSLFWYQQALGQGPEFLTYFQNEAQLDKSGLPSDRFFAERPEGSVSTLKIQRTQQEDSAVYLCASSLRALNEQFFGPGTRLTVL.

This chain uses TRBV5-6 with TRBJ2-7; D unresolved. V lost 2 bases and J 2 bases, leaving 11 bases between the germline ends. The CDR3 extends over 14 amino acids. Germline-derived CDR1 and CDR2 are SGHDT and YYEEEE. This CDR3 reads CASSFPDGTYEQYF. The CDR3 DNA follows: TGTGCCAGCAGCTTTCCCGACGGTACCTACGAGCAGTACTTC. The complete variable domain, with remaining parts taken from reference TRBV5-6 and TRBJ2-7, reads DAGVTQSPTHLIKTRGQQVTLRCSPKSGHDTVSWYQQALGQGPQFIFQYYEEEERQRGNFPDRFSGHQFPNYSSELNVNALLLGDSALYLCASSFPDGTYEQYFGPGTRLTVT.

This clonotype was counted between two and nine times. V and J are TRBV20-1 and TRBJ2-1; no definite D call. Germline CDR1 reads DFQATT; CDR2 reads SNEGSKA (reference sequence). CDR3 length: 13 amino acids. The V gene lost 4 bases and the J gene lost 3 bases, with 10 bases spanning the gap. The CDR3 loop reads CSAIVIHYNEQFF. The CDR3 DNA reads as TGCAGTGCTATAGTCATACACTACAATGAGCAGTTCTTC.

The table lists this clonotype with a few counts. The CDR3 nucleotides are TGTGCCAGCAGTCCCAACTCCTACGAGCAGTACTTC. Translation: CASSPNSYEQYF. J is TRBJ2-7 and V is TRBV27; no clear D. V was trimmed by 5 bases and J by 0 bases, leaving 5 bases between them. CDR1 and CDR2 (germline): MNHEY, SMNVEV (reference sequence). This CDR3 has 12 residues.

In the case of this clonotype: The junction does not match germline at one end; this may be a read error. The genes are TRBV5-1 and TRBJ2-5; TRBD1 agrees at 8 bases. Germline-derived CDR1 and CDR2 are SGHRS and YFSETQ. The CDR3 extends over 16 amino acids. CDR3 sequence reads: CDSTGGGTGLQETQYF. CDR3 in DNA: TGCGACAGCACCGGGGGTGGGACAGGATTACAAGAGACCCAGTACTTC.